Listed below are T cell receptor beta chains from one sample, sequenced in a study of glioma-infiltrating T cells. In TCRdb, the multiplex PCR reads were re-called with MiXCR into one record per CDR3 protein. Among 300,000 to 450,000 distinct CDR3 sequences listed, around 38% were seen once. The sequenced material came from glioma tissue, nonneoplastic brain tissue, or PBMCs (not recorded which). These receptors all come from a human donor with low-grade glioma or glioblastoma, undergoing nonglioma brain surgery, or in good health (not recorded which). CDR3s include the opening cysteine and the closing phenylalanine or tryptophan. The order of the fields is J gene, D gene, V gene, clone size, CDR3 protein, CDR3 DNA. D genes are given only for firm matches. Expanded clones get a size class; other rows say once, few or many, or leave the size out.

j_call: TRBJ2-3
d_call: NA
v_call: TRBV20-1
clone_size: few
cdr3_aa: CSASQEGFTDTQYF
cdr3_nt: TGCAGTGCTAGTCAGGAGGGCTTCACAGATACGCAGTATTTT

j_call: TRBJ2-7
d_call: TRBD1
v_call: TRBV6-1
clone_size: many
cdr3_aa: CASGGQGRTYEQYF
cdr3_nt: TGTGCCAGCGGTGGACAGGGAAGGACCTACGAGCAGTACTTC

j_call: TRBJ2-2
d_call: TRBD2
v_call: TRBV4-1
clone_size: NA
cdr3_aa: CASSHPSASGRSAGELFF
cdr3_nt: TGCGCCAGCAGCCACCCCTCCGCTAGCGGGAGGAGTGCCGGGGAGCTGTTTTTT

j_call: TRBJ2-5
d_call: TRBD2
v_call: TRBV4-1
clone_size: NA
cdr3_aa: CASRKAGGAPYF
cdr3_nt: TGCGCCAGCAGGAAAGCGGGAGGGGCTCCGTACTTC

j_call: TRBJ2-5
d_call: TRBD2
v_call: TRBV20-1
clone_size: NA
cdr3_aa: CSASGTSEESQYF
cdr3_nt: TGCAGTGCTAGTGGGACTAGCGAAGAGAGCCAGTACTTC

j_call: TRBJ2-3
d_call: NA
v_call: TRBV11-2
clone_size: few
cdr3_aa: CASSLGGLDTQYF
cdr3_nt: TGTGCCAGCAGCTTAGGGGGACTAGATACGCAGTATTTT

j_call: TRBJ2-3
d_call: NA
v_call: TRBV7-2
clone_size: many
cdr3_aa: CASSLETGVTQYF
cdr3_nt: TGTGCCAGCAGCTTAGAGACAGGAGTTACGCAGTATTTT

j_call: TRBJ2-7
d_call: NA
v_call: TRBV27
clone_size: NA
cdr3_aa: CASSGGQSYEQYF
cdr3_nt: TGTGCCAGCAGTGGTGGACAGTCCTACGAGCAGTACTTC

j_call: TRBJ2-3
d_call: NA
v_call: TRBV6-1
clone_size: NA
cdr3_aa: CASKADRGTDTQYF
cdr3_nt: TGTGCGAGCAAAGCCGACCGGGGCACAGATACGCAGTATTTT

j_call: TRBJ2-1
d_call: NA
v_call: TRBV4-3
clone_size: many
cdr3_aa: CASSPFRGPGNEQFF
cdr3_nt: TGCGCCAGCAGCCCGTTTCGGGGTCCGGGGAATGAGCAGTTCTTC

j_call: TRBJ2-5
d_call: NA
v_call: TRBV6-6
clone_size: few
cdr3_aa: CASSYSMVPSALWETQYF
cdr3_nt: TGTGCCAGCAGTTACTCGATGGTACCTAGCGCCCTGTGGGAGACCCAGTACTTC

j_call: TRBJ2-1
d_call: TRBD1
v_call: TRBV19
clone_size: few
cdr3_aa: CASRPGQGAYNEQFF
cdr3_nt: TGTGCCAGTAGGCCGGGACAGGGGGCTTACAATGAGCAGTTCTTC

j_call: TRBJ2-1
d_call: NA
v_call: TRBV6-2/TRBV6-3
clone_size: NA
cdr3_aa: CASSYSDSQAGDEQFF
cdr3_nt: TGTGCCAGCAGTTACTCGGACTCCCAAGCGGGCGATGAGCAGTTCTTC

j_call: TRBJ2-1
d_call: TRBD1
v_call: TRBV7-9
clone_size: NA
cdr3_aa: CASSPGQGRSYNEQFF
cdr3_nt: TGTGCCAGCAGCCCGGGACAGGGAAGGTCCTACAATGAGCAGTTCTTC

j_call: TRBJ2-1
d_call: TRBD2
v_call: TRBV7-9
clone_size: few
cdr3_aa: CASNNPGVAGGNEQFF
cdr3_nt: TGTGCCAGCAACAACCCCGGGGTAGCGGGAGGCAATGAGCAGTTCTTC

j_call: TRBJ2-1
d_call: TRBD2
v_call: TRBV6-2/TRBV6-3
clone_size: NA
cdr3_aa: CASSHLGLAGGNEQFF
cdr3_nt: TGTGCCAGCAGCCACCTTGGACTAGCGGGAGGTAATGAGCAGTTCTTC

j_call: TRBJ2-1
d_call: TRBD1
v_call: TRBV20-1
clone_size: NA
cdr3_aa: CSARLGTGNEQFF
cdr3_nt: TGCAGTGCTAGGTTGGGGACAGGGAATGAGCAGTTCTTC

j_call: TRBJ1-1
d_call: NA
v_call: TRBV11-1
clone_size: many
cdr3_aa: CASSGRMNTEAFF
cdr3_nt: TGTGCCAGCAGCGGACGGATGAACACTGAAGCTTTCTTT

j_call: TRBJ2-7
d_call: TRBD2
v_call: TRBV18
clone_size: NA
cdr3_aa: CASSQREISYEQYF
cdr3_nt: TGTGCCAGCTCGCAGCGGGAGATCTCCTACGAGCAGTACTTC

j_call: TRBJ2-7
d_call: NA
v_call: TRBV28
clone_size: NA
cdr3_aa: CASSQNFNRAHLRGATYEQYF
cdr3_nt: TGTGCCAGCAGCCAAAACTTCAACCGGGCCCATCTTAGAGGGGCGACCTACGAGCAGTACTTC